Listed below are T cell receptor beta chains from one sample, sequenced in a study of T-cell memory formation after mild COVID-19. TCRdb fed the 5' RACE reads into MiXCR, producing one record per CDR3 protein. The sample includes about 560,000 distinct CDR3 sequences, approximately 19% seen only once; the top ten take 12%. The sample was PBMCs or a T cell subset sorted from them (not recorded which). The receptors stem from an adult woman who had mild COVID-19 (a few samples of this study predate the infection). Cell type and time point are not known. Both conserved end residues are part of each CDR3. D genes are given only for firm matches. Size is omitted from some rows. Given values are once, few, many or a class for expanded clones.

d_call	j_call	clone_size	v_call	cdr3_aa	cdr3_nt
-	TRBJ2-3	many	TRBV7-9	CASSLDRAGDTQYF	TGTGCCAGCAGCTTAGACAGGGCTGGTGATACGCAGTATTTT
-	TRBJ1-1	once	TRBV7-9	CASSLSGGGDTEAFF	TGTGCCAGCAGCTTATCGGGGGGAGGGGACACTGAAGCTTTCTTT
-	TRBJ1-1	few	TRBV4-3	CASSRRTAGSEAFF	TGCGCCAGCAGCCGCAGGACAGCGGGGTCGGAAGCTTTCTTT
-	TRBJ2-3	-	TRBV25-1	CASSGHLRGTSTDTQYF	TGTGCCAGCAGTGGACACCTACGGGGGACTAGCACAGATACGCAGTATTTT
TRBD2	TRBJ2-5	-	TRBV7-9	CASGWGLAGQETQYF	TGTGCCAGCGGCTGGGGACTAGCAGGACAAGAGACCCAGTACTTC
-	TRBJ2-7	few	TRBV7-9	CASSLGQGTYHEQYF	TGTGCCAGCAGCTTAGGGCAGGGTACCTATCACGAGCAGTACTTC
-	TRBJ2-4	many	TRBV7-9	CASSFIGDIQYF	TGTGCCAGCAGCTTTATAGGCGACATTCAGTACTTC
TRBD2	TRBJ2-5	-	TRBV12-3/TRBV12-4	CASSSRPPGAGGPVETQYF	TGTGCCAGCAGTTCTCGCCCCCCGGGAGCGGGAGGGCCGGTGGAGACCCAGTACTTC
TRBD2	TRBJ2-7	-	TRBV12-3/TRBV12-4	CASSSGTSGVYEQYF	TGTGCCAGCAGTTCAGGGACTAGCGGGGTGTACGAGCAGTACTTC
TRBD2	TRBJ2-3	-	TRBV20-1	CSARDYGLAGTDTQYF	TGCAGTGCTAGAGATTACGGACTAGCGGGCACAGATACGCAGTATTTT
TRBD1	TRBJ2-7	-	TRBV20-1	CSARDGWGGQVGEQYF	TGCAGTGCTAGAGATGGGTGGGGCGGACAGGTGGGCGAGCAGTACTTC
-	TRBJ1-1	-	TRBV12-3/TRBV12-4	CASRFGQF	TGTGCCAGCAGATTTGGCCAATTC
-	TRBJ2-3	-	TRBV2	CASSALTGSTDTQYF	TGTGCCAGCAGCGCACTGACAGGTAGCACAGATACGCAGTATTTT